Listed here are 24 T cell receptor beta chains from one sample, sequenced in a study of blood T cell repertoires in COVID-19. Here immunoSEQ multiplex PCR was the method, and the copy in TCRdb shows in-frame clones only, minus some. The sample includes 250,000 to 350,000 clones, about 90% seen only once; the top ten take about 2.2%. Sequencing input: peripheral blood. The source of these receptors is a woman in her thirties who had recovered from COVID-19.

The chain is built from TRBV19 and TRBJ2-6; 9 bases fit TRBD2. The V and J ends lost 6 bases and 3 bases, in that order; junction bases with no gene match: 6. This CDR3 is built from 16 residues. CDR1 and CDR2 from the germline V gene are LNHDA and SQIVND (reference sequence). The chain's CDR3 is CASRGSGSLGANVLTF. CDR3 DNA: TGTGCCAGTAGGGGTAGCGGGAGCCTTGGGGCCAACGTCCTGACTTTC. Filled out from reference TRBV19 and TRBJ2-6, the complete variable domain reads DGGITQSPKYLFRKEGQNVTLSCEQNLNHDAMYWYRQDPGQGLRLIYYSQIVNDFQKGDIAEGYSVSREKKESFPLTVTSAQKNPTAFYLCASRGSGSLGANVLTFGAGSRLTVL.

The chain has TRBV5-1 and TRBJ2-4; no reliable D call. From germline, CDR1 is SGHRS and CDR2 YFSETQ. This CDR3 is 15 amino acids long. V shed 2 bases and J shed 0 bases, with 9 bases lying between them. The CDR3 spells CASSFLIGAKNIQYF. The CDR3 bases are TGCGCCAGCAGCTTCCTAATTGGAGCCAAAAACATTCAGTACTTC.

This chain uses TRBV6-2 or TRBV6-3 with TRBJ1-2, with no clear D. CDR1 and CDR2 (germline): MNHEY, SVGEGT. Trimming cost V 6 bases and J 5 bases, with 10 bases left between them. The length of the CDR3 is 12 residues. The CDR3 is CASSQGLYGYTF. DNA of the CDR3: TGTGCCAGCAGCCAAGGACTTTATGGCTACACCTTC.

The chain carries TRBV5-6 and TRBJ2-3; 7 nucleotides agree with TRBD2. Germline V gene sequence: CDR1 SGHDT, CDR2 YYEEEE. The ends lost 0 bases at V and 1 base at J; junction bases unmatched: 5. CDR3 length: 16 residues. The CDR3 DNA reads TGTGCCAGCAGCTTGGTCCCACGGGGGGGCACAGATACGCAGTATTTT. This gives the protein CASSLVPRGGTDTQYF.

The chain joins TRBV9 to TRBJ2-3; 8 bases line up with TRBD2. The V segment lost 4 bases and the J segment 3 bases; nucleotides outside the gene matches: 7. The CDR3 runs 15 residues. Germline CDR1 and CDR2: SGDLS and YYNGEE. The CDR3 region is CASSPRGGVTDTQYF. The CDR3 nucleotides read TGTGCCAGCAGCCCTCGGGGGGGGGTGACAGATACGCAGTATTTT.

The J gene is TRBJ1-5, the V gene TRBV2; unclear D gene. The CDR3 consists of 15 residues. Germline CDR1 SNHLY, CDR2 FYNNEI. V shed 7 bases and J shed 0 bases, with 13 bases lying between them. CDR3 sequence reads: CASTPSVYSNQPQHF. The CDR3 DNA is TGTGCCAGCACCCCCAGCGTTTATAGCAATCAGCCCCAGCATTTT.

V and J are TRBV29-1 and TRBJ1-1, with 7 bases fitting TRBD1. Looked up from germline, CDR1 is SQVTM and CDR2 is ANQGSEA. The CDR3 spans 14 residues. V shed 5 bases, J shed 5 bases, and the junction held 11 bases outside the gene matches. The CDR3 DNA is TGCAGCGTTAAAAGTTCGCAGGGGGGAACTGAAGCTTTCTTT. Protein sequence: CSVKSSQGGTEAFF.

This clone was seen a handful of times. The chain combines TRBV9 with TRBJ2-1, with TRBD2 matching over 8 bases. J was trimmed by 4 bases and V by 0 bases; bases with no gene match: 6. The CDR3 runs 16 residues. The V gene's germline CDR1 is SGDLS and CDR2 YYNGEE. The CDR3 DNA is TGTGCCAGCAGCGTAGCCGGCGGGGGGAATTACAATGAGCAGTTCTTC. Protein sequence: CASSVAGGGNYNEQFF.

The gene calls are TRBV5-1 and TRBJ2-4, with D perhaps matching TRBD2 (6 bases). The germline V and J ends were trimmed by 0 bases and 0 bases, with 16 bases remaining between them. This CDR3 is 18 amino acids long. Germline-derived CDR1 and CDR2 are SGHRS and YFSETQ. This CDR3 reads CASSLATYSGLAKNIQYF. The DNA of the CDR3 is TGCGCCAGCAGCTTGGCGACCTATAGCGGACTAGCCAAAAACATTCAGTACTTC.

This clone has a count of ten or more. The chain recombines TRBV30 with TRBJ2-7; D may be TRBD1 (5 bases). The CDR3 covers 12 residues. Germline values: CDR1 GTSNPN, CDR2 SVGIG (reference sequence). The V end was cut by 1 base, the J end by 6 bases, with 10 bases between. As DNA, the CDR3 is TGTGCCTGGAGTGGGCAGGGTGGCGAGCAGTACTTC. Translated, it gives CAWSGQGGEQYF.

This chain connects TRBV2 to TRBJ1-4, with D unclear. Germline values: CDR1 SNHLY, CDR2 FYNNEI. The CDR3 loop spans 13 amino acids. V lost 6 bases and J lost 3, with 8 bases in between. The CDR3 is CASSAGANEKLFF. As DNA, the CDR3 is TGTGCCAGCAGCGCCGGGGCTAATGAAAAACTGTTTTTT.

This clone is a singleton in its sample. The chain employs TRBV2 and TRBJ2-1, with TRBD2 as a possible D gene (6 bases). This CDR3 is built from 14 residues. Per the germline V gene, CDR1 is SNHLY and CDR2 is FYNNEI. V gave up 4 bases and J gave up 3 bases, with 10 bases separating them. The CDR3 is CASSVEGDYNEQFF. The CDR3, as DNA: TGTGCCAGCAGTGTGGAGGGAGACTACAATGAGCAGTTCTTC.

This chain joins TRBV6-5 and TRBJ2-7, with 9 bases fitting TRBD2. The CDR3 runs to 16 residues. V shed 0 bases and J 4 bases; nucleotides not matched to a gene: 7. Per the germline V gene, CDR1 is MNHEY and CDR2 is SVGAGI. The CDR3 sequence is CASSYSIMTSGYEQYF. CDR3 in DNA: TGTGCCAGCAGTTACTCGATTATGACTAGCGGATACGAGCAGTACTTC.

This clone was found a few times. The V and J genes are TRBV27 and TRBJ2-3; TRBD2 matches at 7 bases. Germline CDR1 is MNHEY and CDR2 is SMNVEV (reference sequence). The CDR3 extends over 16 amino acids. The J segment lost 4 bases and the V segment lost 0 bases, leaving 7 bases of the junction unmatched. In nucleotides, the CDR3 is TGTGCCAGCAGTTTATCTTGGGCGGGAGCGGCAGATACGCAGTATTTT. This gives the protein CASSLSWAGAADTQYF.

J is TRBJ1-2 and V is TRBV6-5, with 8 nucleotides matching TRBD1. Germline V CDR1 and CDR2: MNHEY, SVGAGI. J lost 2 bases, V lost 6 bases, and 5 bases had no gene match. The CDR3 extends over 14 amino acids. The DNA for the CDR3 is TGTGCCAGCAGGCCGGGACAGGTCAACTATGGCTACACCTTC. This gives the protein CASRPGQVNYGYTF.

In this sample, this clone turned up once. The chain couples TRBV4-2 to TRBJ2-1, with 10 bases aligning to TRBD2. Germline trimming cut 0 bases from V and 5 bases from J; bases unmatched to any gene: 4. CDR3 length equals 16 residues. The germline CDR1 and CDR2 sequences are LGHNA and YNFKEQ. The DNA of the CDR3 is TGTGCCAGCAGCCAAGACGGGACTAGCGACGACAATGAGCAGTTCTTC. Encoded protein: CASSQDGTSDDNEQFF.

The chain couples TRBV5-1 to TRBJ2-1; 7 bases map to TRBD2. V lost 7 bases and J lost 0; bases outside the gene matches: 16. This CDR3 is 18 amino acids long. Germline loops: CDR1 SGHRS, CDR2 YFSETQ. CDR3 nucleotide sequence: TGCGCCAGCCTACGCGAAGCGGGGAGCCCCAGCTCCTACAATGAGCAGTTCTTC. Protein: CASLREAGSPSSYNEQFF.

V is TRBV9 and J is TRBJ2-1; maybe TRBD2 (6 bases). Trimming left V 0 bases short and J 2 bases short, with 6 bases between. CDR3 length: 14 residues. Germline CDR1 SGDLS, CDR2 YYNGEE. The CDR3 coding sequence is TGTGCCAGCAGCGTAGCGGGAGCCTACAATGAGCAGTTCTTC. Encoded protein: CASSVAGAYNEQFF.

The chain carries TRBV9 and TRBJ2-6; D remains ambiguous. Looked up from germline, CDR1 is SGDLS and CDR2 is YYNGEE. Trimming took off 3 bases at V and 0 bases at J, with 10 bases between the two ends. The CDR3 spans 16 residues. The CDR3 spells CASSASPNSGANVLTF. The CDR3 bases are TGTGCCAGCAGCGCCAGTCCAAACTCTGGGGCCAACGTCCTGACTTTC. Variable domain in full (rest from reference TRBV9 and TRBJ2-6): DSGVTQTPKHLITATGQRVTLRCSPRSGDLSVYWYQQSLDQGLQFLIQYYNGEERAKGNILERFSAQQFPDLHSELNLSSLELGDSALYFCASSASPNSGANVLTFGAGSRLTVL.

V and J are TRBV4-1 and TRBJ1-5; TRBD1 matches at 8 bases. Trimming removed 2 bases from V and 3 bases from J; junction bases left unmatched: 6. Germline-derived CDR1 and CDR2 are MGHRA and YSYEKL. This CDR3 has 16 residues. DNA of the CDR3: TGCGCCAGCAGCCAAACCATGACAGGGGTCAATCAGCCCCAGCATTTT. It encodes CASSQTMTGVNQPQHF.

The chain has TRBV7-9 and TRBJ1-5; D gene uncertain. The germline V gene encodes CDR1 SEHNR and CDR2 FQNEAQ (reference sequence). The CDR3 contains 14 residues. Between the trimmed V and J ends, which lost 6 bases and 3 bases, there was a span of 12 bases. In nucleotides, the CDR3 is TGTGCCAGCAGTCACGACATCGTCAATCAGCCCCAGCATTTT. Translated, it gives CASSHDIVNQPQHF.

The V gene is TRBV18, the J gene TRBJ2-2; a possible D gene is TRBD1 (6 bases). Germline values: CDR1 KGHSH, CDR2 LQKENI. This CDR3 has 16 residues. The V end lost 1 base, the J end lost 5 bases, and 14 bases lay between the germline ends. CDR3 sequence: CASSPQLQGRTGELFF. The CDR3 DNA sequence: TGTGCCAGCTCACCACAATTACAGGGTCGGACCGGGGAGCTGTTTTTT.

V usage is TRBV6-2 or TRBV6-3 and J usage is TRBJ2-6, with D maybe TRBD2 (6 bases). Trimming left V 6 bases short and J 1 base short, with 13 bases between. This CDR3 has 16 amino acids. Looked up from germline, CDR1 is MNHEY and CDR2 is SVGEGT. The DNA for the CDR3 is TGTGCCAGCAGCCTAATGGGGAGGTCTGGGGCCAACGTCCTGACTTTC. It encodes CASSLMGRSGANVLTF.

The chain has TRBV19 and TRBJ1-2, with 7 bases fitting TRBD1. Looked up from germline, CDR1 is LNHDA and CDR2 is SQIVND (reference sequence). The CDR3 is made up of 14 amino acids. V was clipped by 8 bases and J by 8 bases; unmatched bases: 14. CDR3: CASRLGQAEGGYTF. The CDR3 nucleotides read TGTGCCAGTCGCCTAGGACAGGCCGAAGGGGGCTACACCTTC.